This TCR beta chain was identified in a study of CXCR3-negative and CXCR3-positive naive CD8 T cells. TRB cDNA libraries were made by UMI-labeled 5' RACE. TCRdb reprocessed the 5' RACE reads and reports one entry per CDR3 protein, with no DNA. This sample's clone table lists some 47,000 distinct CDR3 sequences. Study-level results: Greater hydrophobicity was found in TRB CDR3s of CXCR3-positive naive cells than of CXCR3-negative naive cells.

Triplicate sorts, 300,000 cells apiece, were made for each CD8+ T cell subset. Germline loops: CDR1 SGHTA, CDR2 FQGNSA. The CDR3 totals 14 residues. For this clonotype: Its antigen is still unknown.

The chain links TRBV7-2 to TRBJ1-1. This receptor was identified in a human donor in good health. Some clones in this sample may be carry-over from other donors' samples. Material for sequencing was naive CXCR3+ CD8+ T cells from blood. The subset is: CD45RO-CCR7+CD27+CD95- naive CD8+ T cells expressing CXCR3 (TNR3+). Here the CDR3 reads CASRRTAPPHEAFF. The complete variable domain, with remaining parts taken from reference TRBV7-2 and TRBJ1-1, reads GAGVSQSPSNKVTEKGKDVELRCDPISGHTALYWYRQSLGQGLEFLIYFQGNSAPDKSGLPSDRFSAERTGGSVSTLTIQRTQQEDSAVYLCASRRTAPPHEAFFGQGTRLTVV.